A selection of T cell receptor beta chains follows, all from one sample in a study of T cell responses to AZD1222 COVID-19 vaccine. Only in-frame clones appear in the TCRdb table, and some are missing; sequencing was by immunoSEQ multiplex PCR. This table has 200,000 or so clones, 70% to 90% appearing once. The source was peripheral blood, collected on day 0 of AZD1222 vaccination. These receptor sequences come from an adult in good health. Both conserved end residues are part of each CDR3. The D gene is left open where the match is weak. Clone size is not always given. Where it is, it says once, few, many or a class for expanded clones.

V gene	clone size	J gene	D gene	CDR3 DNA	CDR3 protein
TRBV5-6	.	TRBJ1-5	.	TGTGCCAGCACCTCGGCAGGGTCTGATCAGCCCCAGCATTTT	CASTSAGSDQPQHF
TRBV7-2	.	TRBJ1-6	.	TGTGCCATCCCAACCGGACCGTCGACCTCCTATAATTCACCCCTCCACTTT	CAIPTGPSTSYNSPLHF
TRBV7-9	.	TRBJ1-2	TRBD1	TGTGCCAGCAGCTTAAAGTTGGCAGGGGGCAACTATGGCTACACCTTC	CASSLKLAGGNYGYTF
TRBV28	.	TRBJ1-2	TRBD1	TGTGCCAGCAGTTCAGGACAGGGCTATGGCTACACCTTC	CASSSGQGYGYTF
TRBV3-1/TRBV3-2	.	TRBJ2-7	.	TGTGCCAGCAGCCACGGCCGATTCCGCCTCTCCTACGAGCAGTACTTC	CASSHGRFRLSYEQYF
TRBV5-1	.	TRBJ1-1	.	TGCGCCAGCAGCTTGGAGGGGTTGGAAGCTTTCTTT	CASSLEGLEAFF
TRBV27	once	TRBJ2-7	TRBD1	TGTGCCAGCAGTTCGCCCGGGACAGGCGTCTACGAGCAGTACTTC	CASSSPGTGVYEQYF
TRBV6-6	.	TRBJ1-5	TRBD1	TGTGCCAGCAGTAACCCCCGACAGGGGAGGAATCAGCCCCAGCATTTT	CASSNPRQGRNQPQHF
TRBV18	.	TRBJ1-1	.	TGTGCCAGCTCACCAACCGGACAGTCCGCTTTCTTT	CASSPTGQSAFF
TRBV7-2	.	TRBJ2-7	.	TGTGCCAGCAGCCCGCGGCGGTTGGGACTGGGCGAGCAGTACTTC	CASSPRRLGLGEQYF
TRBV10-1	.	TRBJ1-5	TRBD1	TGCGCCAGCATTCCTACCAGGGACAGGGCCCAGCCCCAGCATTTT	CASIPTRDRAQPQHF
TRBV27	.	TRBJ1-3	.	TGTGCCAGCAGTGACAGCTCCCTGAGGCCTGGAAACACCATATATTTT	CASSDSSLRPGNTIYF
TRBV30	.	TRBJ2-5	.	TGTGCCTGGAGCAGGGTTCAAGAGACCCAGTACTTC	CAWSRVQETQYF
TRBV7-9	.	TRBJ2-6	.	TGTGCCAGCACCCGATCTGGGGCCAACGTCCTGACTTTC	CASTRSGANVLTF
TRBV24-1	.	TRBJ2-1	.	TGTGCCACCAGTGATTTCGGAGCGGGTGTCAATGAGCAGTTCTTC	CATSDFGAGVNEQFF
TRBV19	once	TRBJ1-2	TRBD1	TGTGCCAGTAGAGGGACAGGGGCTATTCCCAGTGGCTACACCTTC	CASRGTGAIPSGYTF
TRBV18	.	TRBJ2-2	.	TGTGCCAGCTCACCCCCGGGTCAAGCATTCACCGGGGAGCTGTTTTTT	CASSPPGQAFTGELFF
TRBV18	once	TRBJ2-4	.	TGTGCCAGCTCAGGTTATAGTCGAAACATTCAGTACTTC	CASSGYSRNIQYF
TRBV7-9	.	TRBJ2-5	TRBD2	TGTGCCAGCAGCTCCCAGGGAGGGTTGGAGACCCAGTACTTC	CASSSQGGLETQYF
TRBV28	once	TRBJ2-7	TRBD1	TGTGCCAGCAGTAGAGGGACAGGCTACGAGCAGTACTTC	CASSRGTGYEQYF
TRBV19	.	TRBJ2-7	.	TGTGCCAGTAAAGAAGACAGATCCTACGAGCAGTACTTC	CASKEDRSYEQYF
TRBV6-6	.	TRBJ1-4	.	TGTGCCAGCAGTTACTCTACGTTCACAGGAGAAAAACTGTTTTTT	CASSYSTFTGEKLFF
TRBV5-6	.	TRBJ2-5	.	TGTGCCAGCAGCTTGGCATTGGAGACCCAGTACTTC	CASSLALETQYF
TRBV6-5	.	TRBJ1-5	.	TGTGCCAGCAGGATGGGACAAAGCAATCAGCCCCAGCATTTT	CASRMGQSNQPQHF
TRBV9	.	TRBJ2-3	.	TGTGCCAGCAGCGTAAAAGGCGGCACAGATACGCAGTATTTT	CASSVKGGTDTQYF
TRBV29-1	.	TRBJ2-1	.	TGCAGCGTTGAACGGTCATACAATGAGCAGTTCTTC	CSVERSYNEQFF
TRBV6-5	few	TRBJ1-5	.	TGTGCCAGCAGCAGACAGATTGATGGCAATCAGCCCCAGCATTTT	CASSRQIDGNQPQHF
TRBV12-3/TRBV12-4	many	TRBJ1-6	.	TGTGCCAGCAGTTTGGCCGCGAATTCACCCCTCCACTTT	CASSLAANSPLHF
TRBV3-1/TRBV3-2	.	TRBJ1-4	TRBD1	TGTGCCAGCAGCCCCCGCAGGGGGTTTGGCGAAAAACTGTTTTTT	CASSPRRGFGEKLFF